These 7 T cell receptor beta chains came from one sample sequenced in a study of regulatory T cells in long-lasting Graves disease. The time point denotes: persistent/refractory GD, antithyroid drugs over 5 years with positive TRAb. PBMC RNA served as the TCR library source. TCR beta libraries were built with iRepertoire HTBI primers and Arm-PCR of CDR3 regions. TCRdb processed the multiplex PCR reads anew with MiXCR; each CDR3 protein has one entry. The sample has 420,000 or so distinct CDR3 sequences; about 20% are singletons. Source: peripheral blood mononuclear cells (PBMCs), taken when the disease was refractory, from a patient treated with antithyroid drugs. Receptor source: a female donor with Graves disease.

The rearrangement uses TRBV5-5 and TRBJ2-5; 8 bases line up with TRBD2. Germline CDR1 SGHKS, CDR2 YYEKEE (reference sequence). The CDR3 has 15 residues. The V gene end was trimmed by 0 bases and the J gene end by 3 bases; junction bases not matched to a gene: 4. The CDR3, as DNA: TGTGCCAGCAGCTTGGATCCGGGAGGGGAAGAGACCCAGTACTTC. It encodes CASSLDPGGEETQYF.

The chain carries TRBV3-1 and TRBJ2-7; D gene unclear. The CDR3 runs to 15 residues. Germline-derived CDR1 and CDR2 are LGHDT and YNNKEL (reference sequence). V was clipped by 0 bases and J by 5 bases, with 14 bases between them. The CDR3 DNA reads as TGTGCCAGCAGCCAAGATGGGCTAGTCACCAACGAGCAGTACTTC. This translates into CASSQDGLVTNEQYF.

This clonotype was observed many times. The V call is TRBV2, the J call TRBJ1-5; no definite D call. CDR1 and CDR2 (germline): SNHLY, FYNNEI. The ends were cut back, 5 bases at V and 4 bases at J, with 15 bases in the middle. This CDR3 has 15 residues. The CDR3 nucleotides read TGTGCCAGCAGTCCTTACACAGAGACAAATCAGCCCCAGCATTTT. This codes for CASSPYTETNQPQHF.

This clonotype was seen repeatedly, ten times or more. V usage is TRBV28 and J usage is TRBJ2-2, with TRBD2 identical over 7 bases. The ends lost 5 bases at V and 6 bases at J; junction bases unmatched: 6. Germline CDR1 MDHEN, CDR2 SYDVKM. The CDR3 length is 14 residues. The chain's CDR3 is CASSAAGVAGELFF. The CDR3 DNA sequence: TGTGCCAGCAGTGCCGCGGGAGTGGCCGGGGAGCTGTTTTTT.

This clonotype was counted many times. The rearrangement links TRBV12-5 to TRBJ2-7, with TRBD1 as a possible D gene (6 bases). CDR1 LGHNT and CDR2 FRNRAP come from the germline V gene. This CDR3 is built from 16 residues. Trimming took off 1 base at V and 1 base at J, with 14 bases between the two ends. The CDR3 region has the DNA TGTGCTAGTGGTTTGGGGGGACAACTCCGATCCTACGAGCAGTACTTC. This sequence encodes CASGLGGQLRSYEQYF.

On this clonotype itself: A much larger clone is a single base away; this may be a read error. V gene TRBV12-3 or TRBV12-4 combines with J gene TRBJ2-7; D remains unclear. Trimming left V 3 bases short and J 9 bases short, with 18 bases between. The CDR3 is 14 residues long. The CDR3 DNA sequence: TGTGCCAGCAGTTTTGTTTCGCCCCGAGGCGGGCAGTACTTC. Protein: CASSFVSPRGGQYF.

The sample holds a few counts of this clonotype. The chain uses TRBV3-1 and TRBJ1-6; D possibly corresponds to TRBD1 (6 bases). Per germline, CDR1 LGHDT and CDR2 YNNKEL (reference sequence). Trimming removed 4 bases from V and 9 bases from J, with 13 bases in between. The CDR3 runs to 14 residues. The chain's CDR3 is CASSPRGGGSPLHF. CDR3 sequence (DNA): TGTGCCAGCAGCCCCCGAGGGGGGGGTTCACCCCTCCACTTT. The variable domain in full, with the rest retrieved from reference TRBV3-1 and TRBJ1-6, is DTAVSQTPKYLVTQMGNDKSIKCEQNLGHDTMYWYKQDSKKFLKIMFSYNNKELIINETVPNRFSPKSPDKAHLNLHINSLELGDSAVYFCASSPRGGGSPLHFGNGTRLTVT.